This record covers a single TCR beta chain. Trimming took 4 bases from V and 4 from J; bases not matched to a gene: 6. CDR3 length equals 15 residues. Germline CDR1 SGHNT, CDR2 YYREEE (reference sequence). Several immunoSEQ plates received, in even portions, the genomic DNA of each subset. Source study methods: ImmunoSEQ output held junction-only sequences without quality scores, so filtering differed. The assay was immunoSEQ multiplex PCR, and TCRdb's table has in-frame clones only and misses some. The DNA was the basis for D and trimming; V, J and clone size are from that table. The table has 2 million to 3 million clones, 90% to 95% seen once. The data belong to a study of shared clonotypes between healthy human individuals. Healthy and HIV-negative, the adult donors had no recent acute infections or vaccinations.

The receptor's source is a man aged 18 to 29 in good health. Some clones in this sample may be carry-over from other donors' samples. The V and J genes are TRBV5-4 and TRBJ2-7; 12 positions agree with TRBD1. The sequenced sample consisted of naive CD4+ T cells from PBMCs. Subset meaning: CD45RA+ positively selected. The CDR3 nucleotides are TGTGCCAGCAGCCCTGGGACAGGGGGCGTATACGAGCAGTACTTC. Amino acid sequence: CASSPGTGGVYEQYF. The full variable domain, in which reference TRBV5-4 and TRBJ2-7 provide the parts outside the CDR3, is ETGVTQSPTHLIKTRGQQVTLRCSSQSGHNTVSWYQQALGQGPQFIFQYYREEENGRGNFPPRFSGLQFPNYSSELNVNALELDDSALYLCASSPGTGGVYEQYFGPGTRLTVT.